This T cell receptor (beta chain) derives from a study of T cells in Graves' hyperthyroidism and ophthalmopathy. Study-level results: Researchers report that a 13 V-J model separated ophthalmopathy from stable hyperthyroidism.

This clonotype appeared many times. Its target is not known. Stability of Graves' hyperthyroidism was defined as absent ophthalmopathy progression within 18 months. Investigators excluded patients with uncontrolled infection, other autoimmune disease, pregnancy or lactation. The CDR3 runs to 13 residues. Trimming took off 2 bases at V and 14 bases at J, with 16 bases between the two ends. The germline CDR1 and CDR2 sequences are SGHAT and FQNNGV. TCR beta CDR3 region amplification was performed from RNA transcripts. HTBI primers were employed in a first-round RT-PCR of the TCR CDR3. TCRdb independently ran MiXCR on the multiplex PCR reads; one entry per CDR3 protein. The sample records about 700,000 distinct CDR3 sequences, 11% to 15% being singletons.

Material for sequencing was blood. The chain carries TRBV11-2 and TRBJ2-1; D is undetermined. The receptor's source is a woman aged 18-35 years with Graves' hyperthyroidism. The chain's CDR3 is CASSLMDGVSKFF. In nucleotides, the CDR3 is TGTGCCAGCAGCTTAATGGATGGGGTCTCAAAGTTCTTC.